This T cell receptor beta chain was observed in a study of blood T cell repertoires in COVID-19. Overall study: Whether acute or convalescent, the COVID-19 samples came from the United States, Italy and Spain. Nucleic acid was either cDNA or gDNA, and it came from T cells, B-cell-depleted T cells, or PBMCs.

Cohort 3 donors counted as recovered after two negative PCRs, clearance, or resolved symptoms. Germline lookup yields CDR1 MNHEY and CDR2 SVGAGI. The CDR3 is made up of 14 amino acids. Trimming took 0 bases from V and 6 from J, leaving 9 bases between them. Assay: immunoSEQ multiplex PCR; the TCRdb copy retains only in-frame clones and omits some. The sample lists approximately 230,000 clones, around 88% occurring once. Sequenced: PBMCs or T cells enriched from blood (not recorded which). The sequence was collected from a woman in her 30s who had recovered from COVID-19. The rearrangement links TRBV6-5 to TRBJ1-5; D is undetermined. This chain's CDR3 is CASSYSLGSQPQHF. The CDR3 DNA is TGTGCCAGCAGTTACTCTCTGGGGAGTCAGCCCCAGCATTTT.